The 5 T cell receptor beta chains below all came from one sample that was sequenced in a study of Graves' ophthalmopathy and Graves' hyperthyroidism. The sequenced template was RNA, covering the TCR beta CDR3 region. RT-PCR with HTBI primers came first, then second-round multiplex PCR. TCRdb reprocessed the multiplex PCR reads via MiXCR and lists one record per CDR3 protein. The repertoire holds 680,000 or so distinct CDR3 sequences, 20% to 25% seen once, with more than 5.5% in the top ten. Input material: peripheral blood. These receptors all stem from a woman aged 18-29 years with stable Graves' hyperthyroidism. Some clones in this sample may be carry-over from other donors' samples.

V gene TRBV11-2 combines with J gene TRBJ1-1; no clear D. Looked up from germline, CDR1 is SGHAT and CDR2 is FQNNGV. The CDR3 covers 14 residues. Deletions cut 0 bases from V and 5 bases from J, with 10 bases between. Here the CDR3 DNA reads TGTGCCAGCAGCTTAGAGGTTCGGGGAACTGAAGCTTTCTTT. This translates into CASSLEVRGTEAFF.

This clonotype was recorded many times. The gene calls are TRBV12-3 or TRBV12-4 and TRBJ2-6; D uncertain. The germline V and J ends were trimmed by 6 bases and 1 base, with 4 bases remaining between them. CDR3 size: 13 residues. CDR3 residues: CASRISGANVLTF. For the CDR3, the DNA is TGTGCCAGCAGGATTTCTGGGGCCAACGTCCTGACTTTC.

V is TRBV6-1 and J is TRBJ2-5; TRBD2 matches at 10 bases. The CDR3 extends over 14 amino acids. Germline CDR1 reads MNHNS; CDR2 reads SASEGT. V dropped 9 bases and J dropped 2; count of bases not matched to a gene: 6. CDR3: CASKGLAAQETQYF. CDR3 coding DNA: TGTGCCAGTAAAGGACTAGCGGCACAAGAGACCCAGTACTTC.

This clonotype occurred a few times. CDR3 sequence (DNA): TGTGCCAGCGGAACAGGGGTAATGAACACTGAAGCTTTCTTT. It yields the protein CASGTGVMNTEAFF. V gene TRBV6-1 combines with J gene TRBJ1-1; 7 nucleotides agree with TRBD1. Germline V gene sequence: CDR1 MNHNS, CDR2 SASEGT. The CDR3 loop spans 14 amino acids. Unmatched junction bases numbered 6, after V lost 8 bases and J lost 0 bases.

The gene calls are TRBV28 and TRBJ1-1, with a weak D call TRBD1 (5 bases). CDR3 length: 15 amino acids. Trimming stripped 7 bases from V and 1 base from J, with 16 bases between. Germline CDR1 reads MDHEN; CDR2 reads SYDVKM. The CDR3 nucleotides read TGTGCCAGCACCTCTCAGGGCGGGGGGAACACTGAAGCTTTCTTT. Translation: CASTSQGGGNTEAFF. The full variable domain, in which reference TRBV28 and TRBJ1-1 provide the parts outside the CDR3, is DVKVTQSSRYLVKRTGEKVFLECVQDMDHENMFWYRQDPGLGLRLIYFSYDVKMKEKGDIPEGYSVSREKKERFSLILESASTNQTSMYLCASTSQGGGNTEAFFGQGTRLTVV.